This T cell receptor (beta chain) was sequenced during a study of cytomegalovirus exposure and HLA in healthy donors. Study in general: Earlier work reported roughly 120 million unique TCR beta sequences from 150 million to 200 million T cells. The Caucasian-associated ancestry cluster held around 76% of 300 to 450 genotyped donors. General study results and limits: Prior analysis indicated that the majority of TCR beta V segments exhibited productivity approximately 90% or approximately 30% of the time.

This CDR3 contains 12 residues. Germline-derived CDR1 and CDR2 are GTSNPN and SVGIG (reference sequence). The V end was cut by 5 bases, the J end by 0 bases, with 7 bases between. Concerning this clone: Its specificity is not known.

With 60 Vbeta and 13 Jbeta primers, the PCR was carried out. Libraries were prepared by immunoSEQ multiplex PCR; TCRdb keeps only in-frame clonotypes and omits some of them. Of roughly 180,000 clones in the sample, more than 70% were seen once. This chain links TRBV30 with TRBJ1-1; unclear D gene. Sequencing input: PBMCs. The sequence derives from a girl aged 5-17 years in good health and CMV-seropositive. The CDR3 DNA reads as TGTGCCTGGGCAGTCATGAACACTGAAGCTTTCTTT. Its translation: CAWAVMNTEAFF.